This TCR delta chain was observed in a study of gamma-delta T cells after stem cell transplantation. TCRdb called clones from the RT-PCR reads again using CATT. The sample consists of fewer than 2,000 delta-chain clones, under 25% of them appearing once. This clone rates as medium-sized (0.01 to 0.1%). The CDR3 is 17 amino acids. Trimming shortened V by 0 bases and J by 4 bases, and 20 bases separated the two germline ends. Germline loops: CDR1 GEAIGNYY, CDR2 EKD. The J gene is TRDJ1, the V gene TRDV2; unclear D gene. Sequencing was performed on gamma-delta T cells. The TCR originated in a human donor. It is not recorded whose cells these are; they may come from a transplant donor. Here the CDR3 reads CACDTVAKPALVDKLIF. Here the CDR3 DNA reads TGTGCCTGTGACACCGTGGCTAAGCCCGCCCTCGTCGATAAACTCATCTTT.